Sequencing of this T cell receptor beta chain was carried out in a study of beta chain features in type 1 diabetes. This clone was detected a few times. Its specificity is unknown. Every bit of the isolated RNA underwent reverse transcription, so sequencing read expressed TCRB transcripts. Only in-frame clones appear in the TCRdb table, and some are missing; sequencing was by immunoSEQ multiplex PCR. The sample has approximately 280,000 clones; 15% are singletons. V gave up 0 bases and J gave up 9 bases; unmatched junction bases: 6. Germline CDR1 reads SGHRS; CDR2 reads YFSETQ. The CDR3 spans 15 residues. Study-wide results and limits: Across all four CD4+ subsets, people with type 1 diabetes showed modestly shorter TCRB CDR3s.

The V call is TRBV5-1, the J call TRBJ2-1; TRBD2 aligns across 10 bases. Material: naive CD4+ T cells from blood. This TCR derives from a man aged 18 to 29 with type 1 diabetes. For the CDR3, the DNA is TGCGCCAGCAGCTTGGTGTCTAGCGGGAGTGGTGAGCAGTTCTTC. Translating gives CASSLVSSGSGEQFF.